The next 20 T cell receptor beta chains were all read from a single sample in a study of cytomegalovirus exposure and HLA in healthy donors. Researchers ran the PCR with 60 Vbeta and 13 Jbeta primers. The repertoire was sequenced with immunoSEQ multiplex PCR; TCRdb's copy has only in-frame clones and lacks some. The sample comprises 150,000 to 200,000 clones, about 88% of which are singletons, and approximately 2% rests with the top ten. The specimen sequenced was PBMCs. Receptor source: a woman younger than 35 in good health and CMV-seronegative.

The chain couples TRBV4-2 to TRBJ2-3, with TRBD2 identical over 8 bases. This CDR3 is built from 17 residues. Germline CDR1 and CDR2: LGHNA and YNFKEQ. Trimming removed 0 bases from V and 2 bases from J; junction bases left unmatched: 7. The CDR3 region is CASSQDQGLGTTDTQYF. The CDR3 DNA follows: TGTGCCAGCAGCCAAGATCAGGGACTAGGGACCACAGATACGCAGTATTTT.

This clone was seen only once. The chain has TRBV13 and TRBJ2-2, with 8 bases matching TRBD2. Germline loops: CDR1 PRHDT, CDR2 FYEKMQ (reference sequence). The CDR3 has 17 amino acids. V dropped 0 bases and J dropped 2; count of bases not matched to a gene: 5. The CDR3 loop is CASSLGPTSDNTGELFF. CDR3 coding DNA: TGTGCCAGCAGCTTAGGCCCGACTAGCGATAACACCGGGGAGCTGTTTTTT.

The CDR3 nucleotides read TGTGCCACCGGAGGGGTCACCGGGGAGCTGTTTTTT. It translates to CATGGVTGELFF. The chain combines TRBV10-3 with TRBJ2-2; TRBD2 might be the D (6 bases). The CDR3 runs to 12 residues. CDR1 is ENHRY, CDR2 SYGVKD, per germline. V was shortened by 10 bases and J by 4 bases, with 10 bases between the two germline ends.

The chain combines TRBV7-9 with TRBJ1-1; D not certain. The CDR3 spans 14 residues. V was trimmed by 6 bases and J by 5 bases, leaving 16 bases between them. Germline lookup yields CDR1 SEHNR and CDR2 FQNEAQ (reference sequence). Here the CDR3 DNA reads TGTGCCAGCAGTTTCCGTTTGGCCCCGACTGAAGCTTTCTTT. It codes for CASSFRLAPTEAFF.

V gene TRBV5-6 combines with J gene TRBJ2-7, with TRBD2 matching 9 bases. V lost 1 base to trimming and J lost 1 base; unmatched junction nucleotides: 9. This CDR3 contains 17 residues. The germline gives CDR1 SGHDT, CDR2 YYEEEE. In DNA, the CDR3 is TGTGCCAGCAGCTTGATTACCTGGACTAGCGCATCCTACGAGCAGTACTTC. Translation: CASSLITWTSASYEQYF.

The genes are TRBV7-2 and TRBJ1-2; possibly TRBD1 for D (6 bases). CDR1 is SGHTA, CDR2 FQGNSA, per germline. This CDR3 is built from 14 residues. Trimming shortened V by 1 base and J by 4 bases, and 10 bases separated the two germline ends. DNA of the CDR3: TGTGCCAGCAGCTTAGTAGGGGACACCTATGGCTACACCTTC. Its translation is CASSLVGDTYGYTF.

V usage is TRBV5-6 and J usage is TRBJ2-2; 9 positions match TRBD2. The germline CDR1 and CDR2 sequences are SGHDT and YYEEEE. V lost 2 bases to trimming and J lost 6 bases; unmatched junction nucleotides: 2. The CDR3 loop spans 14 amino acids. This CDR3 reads CASSFGGRAGELFF. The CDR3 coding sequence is TGTGCCAGCAGCTTCGGCGGGAGGGCCGGGGAGCTGTTTTTT.

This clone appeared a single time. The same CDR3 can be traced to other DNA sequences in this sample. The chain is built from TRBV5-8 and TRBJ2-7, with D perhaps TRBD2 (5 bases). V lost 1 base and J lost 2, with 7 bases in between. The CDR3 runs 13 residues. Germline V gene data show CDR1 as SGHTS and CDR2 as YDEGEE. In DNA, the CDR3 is TGTGCCAGCAGCTTGAGAGGGACCTACGAGCAGTACTTC. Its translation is CASSLRGTYEQYF. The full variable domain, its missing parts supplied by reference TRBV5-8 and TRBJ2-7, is EAGVTQSPTHLIKTRGQQATLRCSPISGHTSVYWYQQALGLGLQFLLWYDEGEERNRGNFPPRFSGRQFPNYSSELNVNALELEDSALYLCASSLRGTYEQYFGPGTRLTVT.

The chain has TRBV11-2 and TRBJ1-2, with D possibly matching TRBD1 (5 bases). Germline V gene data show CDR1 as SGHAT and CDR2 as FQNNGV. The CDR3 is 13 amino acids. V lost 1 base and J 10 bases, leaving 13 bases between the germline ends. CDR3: CASSLARGRDYTF. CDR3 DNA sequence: TGTGCCAGCAGCTTAGCAAGGGGAAGGGACTACACCTTC.

The CDR3 reads CASSLGPGGNTEAFF. The CDR3 DNA follows: TGTGCCAGCAGCTTGGGTCCAGGGGGGAACACTGAAGCTTTCTTT. The chain combines TRBV5-5 with TRBJ1-1; 7 bases match TRBD1. The V segment lost 0 bases and the J segment 1 base; nucleotides outside the gene matches: 3. The CDR3 runs to 15 residues. The germline V gene has CDR1 SGHKS and CDR2 YYEKEE (reference sequence).

The CDR3 DNA reads as TGTGCCAGCACCTCAATTCCCGGAGATTCCTACGAGCAGTACTTC. It is translated as CASTSIPGDSYEQYF. The chain joins TRBV6-5 to TRBJ2-7; D is ambiguous. The germline CDR1 and CDR2 sequences are MNHEY and SVGAGI. The CDR3 is 15 amino acids. V lost 7 bases, J lost 1 base, and 17 bases lay in between.

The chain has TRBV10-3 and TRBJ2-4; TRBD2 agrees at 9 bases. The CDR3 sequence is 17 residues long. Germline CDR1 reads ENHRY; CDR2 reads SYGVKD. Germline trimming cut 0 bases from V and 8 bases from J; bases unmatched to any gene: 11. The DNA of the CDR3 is TGTGCCATCAGTGAGTCGGCGGGGGCGGGAGGGCCTTACATTCAGTACTTC. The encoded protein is CAISESAGAGGPYIQYF.

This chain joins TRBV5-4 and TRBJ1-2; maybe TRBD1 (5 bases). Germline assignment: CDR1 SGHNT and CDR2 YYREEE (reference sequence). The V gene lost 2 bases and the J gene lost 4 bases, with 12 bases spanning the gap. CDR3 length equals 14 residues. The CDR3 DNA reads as TGTGCCAGCAGCTTCGCAGGGATCAGCTATGGCTACACCTTC. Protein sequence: CASSFAGISYGYTF. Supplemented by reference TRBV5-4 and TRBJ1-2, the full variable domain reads ETGVTQSPTHLIKTRGQQVTLRCSSQSGHNTVSWYQQALGQGPQFIFQYYREEENGRGNFPPRFSGLQFPNYSSELNVNALELDDSALYLCASSFAGISYGYTFGSGTRLTVV.

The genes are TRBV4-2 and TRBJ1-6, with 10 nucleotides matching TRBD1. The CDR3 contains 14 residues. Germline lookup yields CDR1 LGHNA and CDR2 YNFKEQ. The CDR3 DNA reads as TGTGCTACTGGGACAGGGGCTTATAATTCACCCCTCCACTTT. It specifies CATGTGAYNSPLHF.

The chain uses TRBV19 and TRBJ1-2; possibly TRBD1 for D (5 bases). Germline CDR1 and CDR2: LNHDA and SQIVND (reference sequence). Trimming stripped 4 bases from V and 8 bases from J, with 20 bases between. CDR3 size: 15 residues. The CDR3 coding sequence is TGTGCCAGTAGTACCCACCCCGGCGGGGGAGAAGGCTACACCTTC. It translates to CASSTHPGGGEGYTF.

The CDR3, as DNA: TGTGCCAGCAGTGAAAGACAGGGGGCGGGGTATGGCTACACCTTC. Its translation is CASSERQGAGYGYTF. The chain combines TRBV2 with TRBJ1-2; 10 bases match TRBD1. The CDR3 contains 15 residues. The J segment lost 5 bases and the V segment lost 2 bases, leaving 5 bases of the junction unmatched. Germline CDR1 is SNHLY and CDR2 is FYNNEI.

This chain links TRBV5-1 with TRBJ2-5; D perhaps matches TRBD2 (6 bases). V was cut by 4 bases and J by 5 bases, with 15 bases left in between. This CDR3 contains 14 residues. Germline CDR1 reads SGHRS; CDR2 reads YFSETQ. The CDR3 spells CASSAGSRTETQYF. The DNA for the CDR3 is TGCGCCAGCAGCGCGGGGAGCAGGACCGAGACCCAGTACTTC. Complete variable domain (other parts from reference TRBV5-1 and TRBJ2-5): KAGVTQTPRYLIKTRGQQVTLSCSPISGHRSVSWYQQTPGQGLQFLFEYFSETQRNKGNFPGRFSGRQFSNSRSEMNVSTLELGDSALYLCASSAGSRTETQYFGPGTRLLVL.

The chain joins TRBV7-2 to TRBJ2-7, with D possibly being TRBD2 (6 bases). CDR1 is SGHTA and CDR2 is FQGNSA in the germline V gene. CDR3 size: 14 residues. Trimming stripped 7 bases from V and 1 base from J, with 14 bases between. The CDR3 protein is CASTRAGPSYEQYF. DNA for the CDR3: TGTGCCAGCACCCGAGCGGGCCCTTCCTACGAGCAGTACTTC.

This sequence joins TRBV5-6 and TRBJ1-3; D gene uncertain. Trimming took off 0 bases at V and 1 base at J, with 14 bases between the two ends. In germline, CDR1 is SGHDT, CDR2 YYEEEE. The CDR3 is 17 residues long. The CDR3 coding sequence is TGTGCCAGCAGCTTGGGGGTAGGGAGGAAATCTGGAAACACCATATATTTT. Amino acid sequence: CASSLGVGRKSGNTIYF.

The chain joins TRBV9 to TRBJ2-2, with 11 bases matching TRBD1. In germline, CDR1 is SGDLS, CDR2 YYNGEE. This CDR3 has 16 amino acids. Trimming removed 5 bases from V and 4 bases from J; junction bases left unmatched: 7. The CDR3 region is CASRAGQGAGTGELFF. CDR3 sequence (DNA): TGTGCCAGCAGGGCCGGACAGGGGGCTGGCACCGGGGAGCTGTTTTTT.